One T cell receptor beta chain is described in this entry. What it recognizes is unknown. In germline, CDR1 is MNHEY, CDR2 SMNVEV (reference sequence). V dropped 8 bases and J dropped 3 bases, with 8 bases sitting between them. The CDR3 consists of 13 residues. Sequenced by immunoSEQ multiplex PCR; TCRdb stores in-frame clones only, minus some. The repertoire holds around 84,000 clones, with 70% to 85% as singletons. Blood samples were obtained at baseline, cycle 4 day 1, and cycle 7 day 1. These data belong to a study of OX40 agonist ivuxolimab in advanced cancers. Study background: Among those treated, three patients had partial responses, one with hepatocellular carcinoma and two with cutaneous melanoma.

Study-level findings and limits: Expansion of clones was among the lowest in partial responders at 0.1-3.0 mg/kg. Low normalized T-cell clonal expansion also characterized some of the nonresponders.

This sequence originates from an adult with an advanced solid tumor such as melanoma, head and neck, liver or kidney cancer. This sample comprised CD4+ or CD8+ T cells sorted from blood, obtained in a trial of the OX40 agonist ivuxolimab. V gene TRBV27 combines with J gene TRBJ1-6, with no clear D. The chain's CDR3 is CASSQDYNSPLHF. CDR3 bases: TGTGCCAGCTCGCAGGACTATAATTCACCCCTCCACTTT.